The 7 T cell receptor beta chains given below trace back to one sample, sequenced in a study of OX40 agonist ivuxolimab in advanced cancers. The data were produced by immunoSEQ multiplex PCR, yet TCRdb's version contains in-frame clones alone and is incomplete. Here the sample spans 90,000 to 100,000 clones, roughly 80% being singletons. The sample consisted of CD4+ or CD8+ T cells sorted from blood, taken in a trial of the OX40 agonist ivuxolimab. The receptors here all came from an adult with an advanced solid tumor such as melanoma, head and neck, liver or kidney cancer.

This chain links TRBV2 with TRBJ2-7; 9 nucleotides match TRBD1. In germline, CDR1 is SNHLY, CDR2 FYNNEI. The junction had 8 bases not matched to a gene; V was cut back by 6 bases and J by 5 bases. This CDR3 contains 14 residues. In nucleotides, the CDR3 is TGTGCCAGCAGGTTAGGACAGGGGAGGGACGAGCAGTACTTC. It yields the protein CASRLGQGRDEQYF. Based on the CDR3 plus reference TRBV2 and TRBJ2-7, the full variable domain is EPEVTQTPSHQVTQMGQEVILRCVPISNHLYFYWYRQILGQKVEFLVSFYNNEISEKSEIFDDQFSVERPDGSNFTLKIRSTKLEDSAMYFCASRLGQGRDEQYFGPGTRLTVT.

The V and J genes are TRBV29-1 and TRBJ2-7; a possible D gene is TRBD1 (6 bases). CDR1 and CDR2 (germline): SQVTM, ANQGSEA. The ends were cut back, 6 bases at V and 10 bases at J, with 22 bases in the middle. The CDR3 contains 13 residues. The CDR3 DNA reads as TGCAGCGTGAGAAGACAGGAATCCCTAAGACAGTACTTC. This encodes CSVRRQESLRQYF.

CDR3 protein: CASSIESPRAGQYF. CDR3 sequence (DNA): TGTGCCAGCAGCATCGAGAGCCCCCGCGCAGGGCAGTACTTC. The chain uses TRBV7-2 and TRBJ2-7; the D is unclear. Germline loops: CDR1 SGHTA, CDR2 FQGNSA. Trimming took 5 bases from V and 9 from J, leaving 20 bases between them. The CDR3 is 14 amino acids.

This chain connects TRBV2 to TRBJ1-2, with D tentatively TRBD1 (5 bases). Between the trimmed V and J ends, which lost 4 bases and 8 bases, there was a span of 17 bases. CDR1 SNHLY and CDR2 FYNNEI come from the germline V gene. The CDR3 loop spans 14 amino acids. The CDR3 DNA follows: TGTGCCAGCAGTGTTGGGGGAGCCTCTCGGGGCTACACCTTC. Amino acids: CASSVGGASRGYTF.

This sequence joins TRBV10-3 and TRBJ2-3, with D unresolved. The V gene lost 0 bases and the J gene lost 9 bases, with 10 bases spanning the gap. The CDR3 runs 13 residues. The germline CDR1 and CDR2 sequences are ENHRY and SYGVKD. This chain's CDR3 is CAISESQPGTQYF. The CDR3 bases are TGTGCCATCAGTGAGTCACAGCCTGGCACGCAGTATTTT.

The chain is built from TRBV5-6 and TRBJ1-1; D is perhaps TRBD1 (6 bases). Trimming shortened V by 6 bases and J by 4 bases, and 16 bases separated the two germline ends. The germline gives CDR1 SGHDT, CDR2 YYEEEE. The CDR3 runs to 14 residues. CDR3 sequence (DNA): TGTGCCAGCACACCCACAGGGTTGCGCACTGAAGCTTTCTTT. It is translated as CASTPTGLRTEAFF. Full variable domain (remainder filled in from reference TRBV5-6 and TRBJ1-1): DAGVTQSPTHLIKTRGQQVTLRCSPKSGHDTVSWYQQALGQGPQFIFQYYEEEERQRGNFPDRFSGHQFPNYSSELNVNALLLGDSALYLCASTPTGLRTEAFFGQGTRLTVV.

The V call is TRBV6-6, the J call TRBJ2-7; TRBD2 might be the D (6 bases). Germline V gene sequence: CDR1 MNHNY, CDR2 SVGAGI (reference sequence). V was cut by 8 bases and J by 0 bases, with 14 bases left in between. The CDR3 is 14 residues long. In DNA, the CDR3 is TGTGCCAGCCAAGCCCTCGGGAGCTCCTACGAGCAGTACTTC. Translation: CASQALGSSYEQYF.